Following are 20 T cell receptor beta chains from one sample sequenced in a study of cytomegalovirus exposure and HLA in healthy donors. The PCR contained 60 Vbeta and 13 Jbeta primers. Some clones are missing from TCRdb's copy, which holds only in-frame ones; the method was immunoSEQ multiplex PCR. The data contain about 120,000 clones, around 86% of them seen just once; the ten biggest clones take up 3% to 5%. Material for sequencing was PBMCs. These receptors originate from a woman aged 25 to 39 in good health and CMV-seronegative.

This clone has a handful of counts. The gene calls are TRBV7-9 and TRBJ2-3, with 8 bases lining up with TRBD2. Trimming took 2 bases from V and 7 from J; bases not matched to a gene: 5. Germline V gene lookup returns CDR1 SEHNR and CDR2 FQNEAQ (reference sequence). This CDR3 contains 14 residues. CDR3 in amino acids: CASSLSSGSYTQYF. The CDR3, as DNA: TGTGCCAGCAGCTTATCCAGCGGGAGCTATACGCAGTATTTT.

The CDR3 here is CASSLRDSGANVLTF. Here the CDR3 DNA reads TGTGCCAGCAGCCTCAGGGACAGCGGGGCCAACGTCCTGACTTTC. This chain links TRBV13 with TRBJ2-6; 7 bases line up with TRBD1. Looked up from germline, CDR1 is PRHDT and CDR2 is FYEKMQ (reference sequence). V was clipped by 5 bases and J by 4 bases; unmatched bases: 5. This CDR3 region has 15 residues.

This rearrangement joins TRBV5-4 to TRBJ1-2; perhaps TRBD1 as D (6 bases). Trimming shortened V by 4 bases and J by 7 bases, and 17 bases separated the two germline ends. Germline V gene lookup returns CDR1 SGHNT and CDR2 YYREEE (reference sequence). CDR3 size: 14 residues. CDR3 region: CASSPAGGQIGYTF. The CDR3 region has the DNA TGTGCCAGCAGCCCGGCGGGGGGCCAGATTGGCTACACCTTC.

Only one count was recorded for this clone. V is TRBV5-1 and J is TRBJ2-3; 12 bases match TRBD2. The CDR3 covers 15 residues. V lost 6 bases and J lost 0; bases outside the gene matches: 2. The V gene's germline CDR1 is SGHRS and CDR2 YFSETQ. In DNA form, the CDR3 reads TGCGCCAGCATCGGGACTAGCGGGAGCACAGATACGCAGTATTTT. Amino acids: CASIGTSGSTDTQYF. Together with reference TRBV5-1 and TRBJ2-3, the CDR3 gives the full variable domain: KAGVTQTPRYLIKTRGQQVTLSCSPISGHRSVSWYQQTPGQGLQFLFEYFSETQRNKGNFPGRFSGRQFSNSRSEMNVSTLELGDSALYLCASIGTSGSTDTQYFGPGTRLTVL.

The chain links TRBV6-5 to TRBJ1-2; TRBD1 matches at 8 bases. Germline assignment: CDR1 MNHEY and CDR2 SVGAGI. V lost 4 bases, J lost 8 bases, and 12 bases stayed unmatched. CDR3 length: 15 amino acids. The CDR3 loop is CASSFRTDRVEGYTF. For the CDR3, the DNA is TGTGCCAGCAGTTTCCGTACGGACAGGGTAGAAGGCTACACCTTC.

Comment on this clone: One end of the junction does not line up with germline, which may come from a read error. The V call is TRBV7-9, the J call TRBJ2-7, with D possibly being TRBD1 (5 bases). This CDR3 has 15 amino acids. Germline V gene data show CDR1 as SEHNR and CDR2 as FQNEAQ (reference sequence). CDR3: CSSSSRQNPSYEQYF. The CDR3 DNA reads TGTTCCAGCAGCTCTCGACAGAATCCCTCCTACGAGCAGTACTTC.

This CDR3 is CASSPTTGSSYEQYF. The CDR3 bases are TGCGCCAGCAGCCCAACGACAGGGAGCTCCTACGAGCAGTACTTC. V usage is TRBV5-1 and J usage is TRBJ2-7; 7 nucleotides line up with TRBD1. The junction had 7 bases not matched to a gene; V was cut back by 4 bases and J by 0 bases. CDR1 is SGHRS, CDR2 YFSETQ, per germline. The CDR3 is 15 amino acids.

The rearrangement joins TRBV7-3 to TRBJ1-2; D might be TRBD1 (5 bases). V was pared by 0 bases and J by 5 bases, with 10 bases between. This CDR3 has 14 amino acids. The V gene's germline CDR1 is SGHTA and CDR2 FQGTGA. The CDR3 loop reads CASSLTGQGYGYTF. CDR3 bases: TGTGCCAGCAGCTTAACGGGGCAGGGTTATGGCTACACCTTC.

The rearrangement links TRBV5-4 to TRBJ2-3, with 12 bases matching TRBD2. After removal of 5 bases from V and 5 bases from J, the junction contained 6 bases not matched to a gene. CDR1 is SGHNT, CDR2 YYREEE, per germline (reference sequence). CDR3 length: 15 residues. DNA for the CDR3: TGTGCCAGCAGTTCTAGCGGGAGGGCGGGAGATACGCAGTATTTT. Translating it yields CASSSSGRAGDTQYF.

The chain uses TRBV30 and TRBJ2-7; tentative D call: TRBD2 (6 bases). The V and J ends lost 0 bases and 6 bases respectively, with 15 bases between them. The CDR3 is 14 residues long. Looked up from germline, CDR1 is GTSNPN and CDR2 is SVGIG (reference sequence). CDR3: CAWSVGGAGREQYF. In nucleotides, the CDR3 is TGTGCCTGGAGTGTTGGAGGGGCGGGACGCGAGCAGTACTTC. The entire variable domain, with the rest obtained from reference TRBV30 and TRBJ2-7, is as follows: SQTIHQWPATLVQPVGSPLSLECTVEGTSNPNLYWYRQAAGRGLQLLFYSVGIGQISSEVPQNLSASRPQDRQFILSSKKLLLSDSGFYLCAWSVGGAGREQYFGPGTRLTVT.

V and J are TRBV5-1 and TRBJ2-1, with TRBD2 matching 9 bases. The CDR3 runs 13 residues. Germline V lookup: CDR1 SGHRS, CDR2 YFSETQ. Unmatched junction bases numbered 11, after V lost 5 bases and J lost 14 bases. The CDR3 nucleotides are TGCGCCAGCAGTTCCGCGCGGGAGGGCCCAGAGTTCTTC. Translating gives CASSSAREGPEFF.

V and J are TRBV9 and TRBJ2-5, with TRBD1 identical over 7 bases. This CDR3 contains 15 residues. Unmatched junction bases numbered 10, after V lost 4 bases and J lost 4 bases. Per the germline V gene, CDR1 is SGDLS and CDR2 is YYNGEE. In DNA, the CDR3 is TGTGCCAGCAGCAAGGGGGCGCGAGATAGAGAGACCCAGTACTTC. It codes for CASSKGARDRETQYF.

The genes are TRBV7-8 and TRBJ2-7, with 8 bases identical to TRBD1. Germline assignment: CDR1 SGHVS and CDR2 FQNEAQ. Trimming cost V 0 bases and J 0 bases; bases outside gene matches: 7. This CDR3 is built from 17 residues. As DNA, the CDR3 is TGTGCCAGCAGCTTAGCCGTTGTGGGACAGGCCTCCTACGAGCAGTACTTC. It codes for CASSLAVVGQASYEQYF.

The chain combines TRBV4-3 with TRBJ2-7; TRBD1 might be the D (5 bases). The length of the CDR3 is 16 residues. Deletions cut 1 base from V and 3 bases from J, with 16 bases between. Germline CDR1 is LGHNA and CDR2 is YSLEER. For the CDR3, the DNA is TGCGCCAGCAGCCAAGGGTGGGTGCAGGGCCGCTACGAGCAGTACTTC. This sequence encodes CASSQGWVQGRYEQYF.

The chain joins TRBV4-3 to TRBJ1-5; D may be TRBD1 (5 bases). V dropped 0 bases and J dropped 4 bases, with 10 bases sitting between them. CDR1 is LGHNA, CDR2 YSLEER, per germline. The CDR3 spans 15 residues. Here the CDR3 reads CASSQEEGANQPQHF. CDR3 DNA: TGCGCCAGCAGCCAAGAGGAAGGGGCTAATCAGCCCCAGCATTTT.

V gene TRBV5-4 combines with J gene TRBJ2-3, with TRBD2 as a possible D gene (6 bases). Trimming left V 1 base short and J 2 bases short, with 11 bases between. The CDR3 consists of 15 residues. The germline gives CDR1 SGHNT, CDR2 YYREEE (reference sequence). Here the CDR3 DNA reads TGTGCCAGCAGCTTGTCTGCGGGATTCACAGATACGCAGTATTTT. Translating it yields CASSLSAGFTDTQYF.

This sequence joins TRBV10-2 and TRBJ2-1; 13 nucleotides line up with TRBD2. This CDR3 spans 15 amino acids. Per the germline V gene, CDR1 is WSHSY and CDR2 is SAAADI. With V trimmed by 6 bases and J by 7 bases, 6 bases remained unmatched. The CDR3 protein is CASSLTSGRANEQFF. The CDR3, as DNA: TGCGCCAGCAGCCTTACTAGCGGGAGGGCAAATGAGCAGTTCTTC.

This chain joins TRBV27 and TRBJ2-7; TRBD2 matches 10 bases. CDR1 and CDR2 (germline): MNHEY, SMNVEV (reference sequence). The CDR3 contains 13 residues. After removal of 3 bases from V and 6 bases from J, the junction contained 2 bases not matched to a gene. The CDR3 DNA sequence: TGTGCCAGCAGTTTGGGACTAGCGAGCGAGCAGTACTTC. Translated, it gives CASSLGLASEQYF.

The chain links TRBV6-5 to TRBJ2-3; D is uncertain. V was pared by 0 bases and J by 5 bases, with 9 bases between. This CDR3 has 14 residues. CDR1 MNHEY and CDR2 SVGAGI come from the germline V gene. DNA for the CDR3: TGTGCCAGCAGTTACTCATGGCGGAGAGATACGCAGTATTTT. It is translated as CASSYSWRRDTQYF.

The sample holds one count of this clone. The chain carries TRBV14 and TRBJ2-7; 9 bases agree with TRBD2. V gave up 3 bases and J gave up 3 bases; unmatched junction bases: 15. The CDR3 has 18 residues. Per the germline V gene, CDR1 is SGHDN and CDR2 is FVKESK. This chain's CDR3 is CASSHDKEGLATNYEQYF. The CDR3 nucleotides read TGTGCCAGCAGCCACGACAAGGAAGGACTAGCGACAAACTACGAGCAGTACTTC.